These 31 T cell receptor beta chains originate from one sample sequenced in a study of shared clonotypes between healthy human individuals. Selected positively for CCR7 and CD45RO-negative, naive CD8 cells excluded terminally differentiated effector memory CD45RA+ cells. Clones were sequenced by immunoSEQ multiplex PCR, and TCRdb holds only the in-frame ones, with some missing. The sample includes roughly 590,000 clones, 95% of them seen just once. The material sequenced was naive CD8+ T cells sorted from blood. The receptors come from a woman in her twenties or thirties in good health.

CDR3 residues: CASSSPSRTGEETQYF. The CDR3 coding sequence is TGCGCCAGCAGCTCGCCCTCAAGGACAGGGGAAGAGACCCAGTACTTC. The V and J genes are TRBV5-1 and TRBJ2-5, with TRBD1 matching over 9 bases. CDR3 size: 16 residues. The V and J ends lost 3 bases and 3 bases, in that order; junction bases with no gene match: 9. Germline CDR1 reads SGHRS; CDR2 reads YFSETQ.

This clone showed up just once. This rearrangement joins TRBV19 to TRBJ2-7, with D tentatively TRBD1 (6 bases). CDR1 is LNHDA, CDR2 SQIVND, per germline (reference sequence). V was pared by 11 bases and J by 5 bases, with 16 bases between. The CDR3 is 12 residues long. CDR3 sequence: CAVKQGPNEQYF. The CDR3 DNA is TGTGCCGTAAAACAGGGTCCCAACGAGCAGTACTTC.

In regard to this clone: Other DNA sequences in this specimen translate into the identical CDR3. CDR3 nucleotide sequence: TGTGCCAGCAGTTCCGGGACTAGCGGAACCTACGAGCAGTACTTC. It yields the protein CASSSGTSGTYEQYF. This chain links TRBV27 with TRBJ2-7; 11 bases fit TRBD2. This CDR3 contains 15 residues. Germline V gene sequence: CDR1 MNHEY, CDR2 SMNVEV (reference sequence). V shed 4 bases, J shed 2 bases, and the junction held 4 bases outside the gene matches.

This chain uses TRBV19 with TRBJ2-1; D is perhaps TRBD1 (5 bases). V lost 6 bases and J lost 2, with 20 bases in between. The CDR3 contains 17 residues. Germline V lookup: CDR1 LNHDA, CDR2 SQIVND (reference sequence). The CDR3 protein is CASSPPASTETYNEQFF. The CDR3 DNA is TGTGCCAGTAGCCCGCCCGCCTCGACAGAAACCTACAATGAGCAGTTCTTC. Full variable domain (remainder filled in from reference TRBV19 and TRBJ2-1): DGGITQSPKYLFRKEGQNVTLSCEQNLNHDAMYWYRQDPGQGLRLIYYSQIVNDFQKGDIAEGYSVSREKKESFPLTVTSAQKNPTAFYLCASSPPASTETYNEQFFGPGTRLTVL.

The chain links TRBV2 to TRBJ1-3; the D gene is possibly TRBD1 (6 bases). V was pared by 8 bases and J by 3 bases, with 11 bases between. The CDR3 contains 13 residues. Germline V gene lookup returns CDR1 SNHLY and CDR2 FYNNEI. The CDR3 sequence: CASWNRVGNTIYF. The CDR3 nucleotides read TGTGCCAGCTGGAACAGGGTTGGAAACACCATATATTTT.

This sequence joins TRBV20-1 and TRBJ2-2; D call uncertain. The V end was cut by 4 bases, the J end by 6 bases, with 6 bases between. The CDR3 is 11 amino acids. From germline, CDR1 is DFQATT and CDR2 SNEGSKA (reference sequence). This CDR3 is CSAIESGELFF. Here the CDR3 DNA reads TGCAGTGCTATTGAGTCCGGGGAGCTGTTTTTT.

The genes are TRBV9 and TRBJ1-2; 7 nucleotides line up with TRBD1. V gave up 5 bases and J gave up 5 bases; unmatched junction bases: 3. CDR1 and CDR2 (germline): SGDLS, YYNGEE. The CDR3 spans 12 residues. CDR3 residues: CASRGQYYGYTF. CDR3 sequence (DNA): TGTGCCAGCAGGGGACAGTATTATGGCTACACCTTC.

V usage is TRBV6-5 and J usage is TRBJ2-3; D perhaps matches TRBD2 (5 bases). The germline V gene has CDR1 MNHEY and CDR2 SVGAGI. V lost 0 bases and J lost 4, with 11 bases in between. The CDR3 totals 15 residues. CDR3 sequence: CASSYSGETSDTQYF. The CDR3 nucleotides are TGTGCCAGCAGTTACTCGGGAGAGACCTCAGATACGCAGTATTTT.

There are a few counts of this clone. The sample has other DNA sequences that encode this CDR3 too. The V call is TRBV20-1, the J call TRBJ2-7; D ambiguous. Trimming left V 4 bases short and J 4 bases short, with 5 bases between. The CDR3 loop spans 10 amino acids. CDR1 and CDR2 (germline): DFQATT, SNEGSKA (reference sequence). The CDR3 loop reads CSAIDYEQYF. The CDR3, as DNA: TGCAGTGCTATCGATTACGAGCAGTACTTC.

V and J are TRBV28 and TRBJ2-6, with TRBD1 as a possible D gene (6 bases). Germline V lookup: CDR1 MDHEN, CDR2 SYDVKM. Between the trimmed V and J ends, which lost 5 bases and 0 bases, there was a span of 17 bases. The CDR3 consists of 18 residues. The CDR3 coding sequence is TGTGCCAGCAGTCCCCTTTGGACAGACACCTCTGGGGCCAACGTCCTGACTTTC. Encoded protein: CASSPLWTDTSGANVLTF.

This clone was seen just once. The gene calls are TRBV30 and TRBJ1-2; D possibly corresponds to TRBD1 (6 bases). The CDR3 is 13 residues long. V lost 0 bases and J lost 3, with 8 bases in between. CDR1 is GTSNPN, CDR2 SVGIG, per germline (reference sequence). The CDR3 loop is CAWSVKGDYGYTF. The CDR3 region has the DNA TGTGCCTGGAGTGTAAAGGGGGACTATGGCTACACCTTC.

V usage is TRBV23-1 and J usage is TRBJ2-5, with 10 bases fitting TRBD2. TRBV23-1 is treated as an ORF (open reading frame) with a function not yet certain. Germline trimming cut 4 bases from V and 1 base from J; bases unmatched to any gene: 6. This CDR3 has 16 amino acids. This chain's CDR3 is CASSPGASGGQETQYF. The CDR3 coding sequence is TGCGCCAGCAGTCCCGGGGCTAGCGGGGGCCAAGAGACCCAGTACTTC.

In the case of this clone: Other DNA sequences from this sample encode an identical CDR3 as well. The V call is TRBV9, the J call TRBJ2-3; no reliable D call. Per germline, CDR1 SGDLS and CDR2 YYNGEE. CDR3 size: 12 residues. Trimming left V 0 bases short and J 4 bases short, with 3 bases between. CDR3 sequence: CASSVGSDTQYF. The CDR3 DNA follows: TGTGCCAGCAGCGTAGGTTCAGATACGCAGTATTTT.

This rearrangement joins TRBV9 to TRBJ2-1, with no clear D. Between the trimmed V and J ends, which lost 0 bases and 0 bases, there was a span of 7 bases. Per germline, CDR1 SGDLS and CDR2 YYNGEE. The CDR3 sequence is 15 residues long. The CDR3: CASSVVPNSYNEQFF. Written as DNA, the CDR3 is TGTGCCAGCAGCGTAGTGCCAAACTCCTACAATGAGCAGTTCTTC.

CDR3 residues: CASSPDRDTNYEQYF. DNA of the CDR3: TGTGCCAGCAGCCCAGACCGGGACACGAACTACGAGCAGTACTTC. V gene TRBV7-9 combines with J gene TRBJ2-5, with D possibly TRBD1 on 6 matching bases. The J call may be faulty, since TRBJ2-7 better matches the DNA end. Germline loops: CDR1 SEHNR, CDR2 FQNEAQ (reference sequence). The CDR3 consists of 15 residues.

V usage is TRBV28 and J usage is TRBJ1-2; perhaps TRBD1 as D (5 bases). The CDR3 is 15 residues long. Germline CDR1 is MDHEN and CDR2 is SYDVKM. V was pared by 7 bases and J by 4 bases, with 19 bases between. The CDR3, as DNA: TGTGCCAGCACCGGCGGGGGGTCCGCACTCTATGGCTACACCTTC. This encodes CASTGGGSALYGYTF.

V and J are TRBV9 and TRBJ2-7; 11 bases agree with TRBD1. V shed 3 bases, J shed 2 bases, and the junction held 10 bases outside the gene matches. Germline V gene data show CDR1 as SGDLS and CDR2 as YYNGEE. The CDR3 runs to 17 residues. This chain's CDR3 is CASSAQPGDRGTYEQYF. In DNA form, the CDR3 reads TGTGCCAGCAGCGCCCAGCCAGGGGACAGGGGGACCTACGAGCAGTACTTC.

The CDR3: CASSQVGNTEAFF. CDR3 DNA: TGCGCCAGCAGCCAAGTGGGGAACACTGAAGCTTTCTTT. This chain uses TRBV4-1 with TRBJ1-1; D remains ambiguous. The V and J ends lost 1 base and 1 base respectively, with 4 bases between them. CDR3 length: 13 residues. From germline, CDR1 is MGHRA and CDR2 YSYEKL.

The chain carries TRBV30 and TRBJ2-5, with 10 bases that match TRBD2. V lost 2 bases and J lost 4; bases outside the gene matches: 7. Germline V gene data show CDR1 as GTSNPN and CDR2 as SVGIG (reference sequence). The CDR3 contains 15 residues. CDR3 loop: CAWSRELAGPETQYF. CDR3 in DNA: TGTGCCTGGAGTCGGGAACTAGCGGGGCCAGAGACCCAGTACTTC.

The rearrangement joins TRBV7-9 to TRBJ2-1; TRBD1 is a possible D gene (5 bases). CDR3 size: 13 residues. Trimming removed 6 bases at V and 9 bases at J, with 15 bases between. In germline, CDR1 is SEHNR, CDR2 FQNEAQ (reference sequence). For the CDR3, the DNA is TGTGCCAGCAGTAAAACGAGGCAGGGTGAGCAGTTCTTC. Translated: CASSKTRQGEQFF.

V and J are TRBV4-1 and TRBJ2-1; the D is unclear. The germline CDR1 and CDR2 sequences are MGHRA and YSYEKL. This CDR3 contains 16 residues. Trimming took 0 bases from V and 8 from J, leaving 17 bases between them. The DNA of the CDR3 is TGCGCCAGCAGCCAAGATAGGCCAGCCGGGTATTATGAGCAGTTCTTC. Translating it yields CASSQDRPAGYYEQFF.

In its sample, this clone was seen once. This chain connects TRBV5-1 to TRBJ2-6; D might be TRBD2 (5 bases). V dropped 6 bases and J dropped 2 bases, with 15 bases sitting between them. CDR1 is SGHRS, CDR2 YFSETQ, per germline. This CDR3 spans 16 amino acids. Written as DNA, the CDR3 is TGCGCCAGCACAGATGTGTGGGAGACTGGGGCCAACGTCCTGACTTTC. Amino acid sequence: CASTDVWETGANVLTF.

This chain joins TRBV13 and TRBJ2-3, with D perhaps TRBD1 (7 bases). This CDR3 spans 16 amino acids. In germline, CDR1 is PRHDT, CDR2 FYEKMQ (reference sequence). The V gene lost 5 bases and the J gene lost 2 bases, with 17 bases spanning the gap. CDR3 bases: TGTGCCAGCAGCCTGCCAGGGGGGAAAAACACAGATACGCAGTATTTT. The encoded protein is CASSLPGGKNTDTQYF.

The rearrangement links TRBV11-2 to TRBJ2-7; perhaps TRBD2 as D (6 bases). V lost 4 bases, J lost 3 bases, and 19 bases lay in between. Germline-derived CDR1 and CDR2 are SGHAT and FQNNGV. The CDR3 runs to 16 residues. Here the CDR3 reads CASSSSSLGLRYEQYF. As DNA, the CDR3 is TGTGCCAGCAGCTCATCCTCGCTAGGACTACGCTACGAGCAGTACTTC.

DNA of the CDR3: TGTGCCACCAGCGACCCCCCAGCCGGGTGGGGTGAGCAGTTCTTC. Protein product: CATSDPPAGWGEQFF. V is TRBV15 and J is TRBJ2-1, with D uncertain. Germline-derived CDR1 and CDR2 are LNHNV and YYDKDF (reference sequence). The ends were cut back, 5 bases at V and 9 bases at J, with 20 bases in the middle. The CDR3 covers 15 residues.

The genes are TRBV5-8 and TRBJ2-3; 13 bases fit TRBD2. Germline trimming cut 0 bases from V and 3 bases from J; bases unmatched to any gene: 1. The germline CDR1 and CDR2 sequences are SGHTS and YDEGEE. The CDR3 sequence is 16 residues long. CDR3 residues: CASSLGLAGGTDTQYF. DNA for the CDR3: TGTGCCAGCAGCTTGGGACTAGCGGGAGGAACAGATACGCAGTATTTT.

CDR3: CASSNDGYNEQFF. CDR3 in DNA: TGTGCCAGCAGTAATGACGGATACAATGAGCAGTTCTTC. The rearrangement links TRBV2 to TRBJ2-1; D is undetermined. Germline V lookup: CDR1 SNHLY, CDR2 FYNNEI. Between the trimmed V and J ends, which lost 5 bases and 4 bases, there was a span of 9 bases. The length of the CDR3 is 13 residues.

The gene calls are TRBV27 and TRBJ2-1, with TRBD2 identical over 11 bases. J lost 7 bases, V lost 2 bases, and 7 bases had no gene match. Germline CDR1 reads MNHEY; CDR2 reads SMNVEV (reference sequence). The CDR3 is 16 residues long. The CDR3 protein is CASSLGRASGRNEQFF. CDR3 nucleotide sequence: TGTGCCAGCAGTTTAGGTAGGGCTAGCGGGAGGAATGAGCAGTTCTTC.

The V call is TRBV29-1, the J call TRBJ1-3; 8 nucleotides align to TRBD1. This CDR3 region has 12 residues. The V segment lost 7 bases and the J segment 4 bases; nucleotides outside the gene matches: 3. Germline V lookup: CDR1 SQVTM, CDR2 ANQGSEA. CDR3 loop: CSAWDRGNTIYF. The CDR3 bases are TGCAGCGCTTGGGACAGGGGAAACACCATATATTTT. Full variable domain (outside the CDR3, taken from reference TRBV29-1 and TRBJ1-3): SAVISQKPSRDICQRGTSLTIQCQVDSQVTMMFWYRQQPGQSLTLIATANQGSEATYESGFVIDKFPISRPNLTFSTLTVSNMSPEDSSIYLCSAWDRGNTIYFGEGSWLTVV.

The V call is TRBV7-8, the J call TRBJ2-1; D not resolved. The germline V gene has CDR1 SGHVS and CDR2 FQNEAQ. The CDR3 extends over 12 amino acids. V was clipped by 0 bases and J by 7 bases, with 4 bases between them. CDR3 nucleotides: TGTGCCAGCAGCTTAGCCCAGAATGAGCAGTTCTTC. Protein: CASSLAQNEQFF.

The genes are TRBV28 and TRBJ2-7, with D tentatively TRBD1 or TRBD2 (5 bases each). CDR3 length: 14 amino acids. Germline V CDR1 and CDR2: MDHEN, SYDVKM. With 2 bases removed from V and 0 bases from J, the gap between germline ends came to 8 bases. CDR3 sequence reads: CASSLRDHSYEQYF. The CDR3 region has the DNA TGTGCCAGCAGTTTAAGGGACCACTCCTACGAGCAGTACTTC.